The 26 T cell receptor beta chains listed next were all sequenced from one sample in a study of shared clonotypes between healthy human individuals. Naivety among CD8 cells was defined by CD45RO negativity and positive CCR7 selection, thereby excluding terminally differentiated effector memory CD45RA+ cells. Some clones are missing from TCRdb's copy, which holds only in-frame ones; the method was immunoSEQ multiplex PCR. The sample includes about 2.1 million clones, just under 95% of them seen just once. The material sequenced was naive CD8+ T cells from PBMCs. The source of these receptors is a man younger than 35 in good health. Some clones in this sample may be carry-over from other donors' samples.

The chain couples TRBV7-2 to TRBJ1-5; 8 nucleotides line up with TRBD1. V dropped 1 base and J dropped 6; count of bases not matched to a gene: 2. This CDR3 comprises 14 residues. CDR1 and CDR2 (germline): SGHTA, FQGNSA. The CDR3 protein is CASSLGTGFQPQHF. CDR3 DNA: TGTGCCAGCAGCTTAGGGACAGGGTTTCAGCCCCAGCATTTT.

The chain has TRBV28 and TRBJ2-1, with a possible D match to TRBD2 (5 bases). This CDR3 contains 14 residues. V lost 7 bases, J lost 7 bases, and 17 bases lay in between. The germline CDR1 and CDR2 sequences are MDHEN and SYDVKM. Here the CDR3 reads CASIAGYVGNEQFF. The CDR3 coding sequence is TGTGCCAGCATCGCGGGCTACGTCGGGAATGAGCAGTTCTTC.

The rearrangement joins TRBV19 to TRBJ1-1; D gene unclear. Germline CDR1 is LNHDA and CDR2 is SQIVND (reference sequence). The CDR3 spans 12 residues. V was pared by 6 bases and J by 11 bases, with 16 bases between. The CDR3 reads CASSPASLAAFF. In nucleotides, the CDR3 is TGTGCCAGTAGCCCGGCGAGTCTCGCGGCTTTCTTT.

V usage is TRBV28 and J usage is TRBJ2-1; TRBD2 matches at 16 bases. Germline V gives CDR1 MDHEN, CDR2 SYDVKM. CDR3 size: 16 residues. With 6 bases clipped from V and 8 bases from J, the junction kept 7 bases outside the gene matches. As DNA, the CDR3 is TGTGCCAGCAGAACCGGGACTAGCGGGAGGGCCTATGAGCAGTTCTTC. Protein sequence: CASRTGTSGRAYEQFF.

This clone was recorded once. CDR3 amino acids: CASSLDRAGAGNTIYF. CDR3 in DNA: TGTGCCAGCAGCTTAGACAGAGCAGGGGCTGGAAACACCATATATTTT. The V and J genes are TRBV7-6 and TRBJ1-3, with D maybe TRBD1 (6 bases). V lost 1 base and J lost 2, with 12 bases in between. Germline V gives CDR1 SGHVS, CDR2 FNYEAQ. This CDR3 has 16 residues.

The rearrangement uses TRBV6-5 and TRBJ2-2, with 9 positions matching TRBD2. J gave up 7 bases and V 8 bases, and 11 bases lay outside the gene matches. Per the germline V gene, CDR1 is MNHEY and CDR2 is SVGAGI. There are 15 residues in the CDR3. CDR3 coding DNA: TGTGCCAGCTCATCGGGCGGGAGGGCTGGCGGGGAGCTGTTTTTT. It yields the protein CASSSGGRAGGELFF.

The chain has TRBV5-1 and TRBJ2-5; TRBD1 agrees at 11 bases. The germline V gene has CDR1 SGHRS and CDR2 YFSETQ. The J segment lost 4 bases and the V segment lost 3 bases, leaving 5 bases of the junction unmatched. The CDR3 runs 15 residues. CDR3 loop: CASSWVGTGGETQYF. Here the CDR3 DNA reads TGCGCCAGCAGCTGGGTAGGGACAGGGGGAGAGACCCAGTACTTC.

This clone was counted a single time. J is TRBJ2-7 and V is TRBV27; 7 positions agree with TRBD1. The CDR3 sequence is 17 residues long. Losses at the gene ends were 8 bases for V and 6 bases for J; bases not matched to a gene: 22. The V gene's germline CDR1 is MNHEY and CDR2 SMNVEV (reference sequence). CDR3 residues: CASGWGDRAIGTGEQYF. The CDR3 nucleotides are TGTGCCAGCGGGTGGGGAGACAGGGCCATTGGAACAGGCGAGCAGTACTTC.

CDR3 amino acids: CASSVYITGELFF. The CDR3 bases are TGTGCCAGCAGCGTATATATAACCGGGGAGCTGTTTTTT. The rearrangement joins TRBV9 to TRBJ2-2; D call uncertain. V was shortened by 1 base and J by 5 bases, with 6 bases between the two germline ends. CDR3 size: 13 residues. Germline CDR1 is SGDLS and CDR2 is YYNGEE.

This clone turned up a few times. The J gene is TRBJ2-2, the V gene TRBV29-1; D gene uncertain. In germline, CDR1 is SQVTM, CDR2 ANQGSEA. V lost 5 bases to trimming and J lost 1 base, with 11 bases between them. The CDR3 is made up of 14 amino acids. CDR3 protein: CSVPLRGNTGELFF. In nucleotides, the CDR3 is TGCAGCGTTCCCCTGAGAGGGAACACCGGGGAGCTGTTTTTT.

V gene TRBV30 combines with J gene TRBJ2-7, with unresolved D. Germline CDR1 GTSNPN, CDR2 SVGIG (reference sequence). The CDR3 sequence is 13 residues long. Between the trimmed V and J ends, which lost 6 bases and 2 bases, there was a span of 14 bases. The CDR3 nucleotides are TGTGCCTGTGACCACGGATCAACCTACGAGCAGTACTTC. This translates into CACDHGSTYEQYF.

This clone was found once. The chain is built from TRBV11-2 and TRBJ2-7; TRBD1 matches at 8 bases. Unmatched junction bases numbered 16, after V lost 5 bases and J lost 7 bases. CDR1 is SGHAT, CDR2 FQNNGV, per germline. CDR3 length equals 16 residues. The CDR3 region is CASSHGVDRGFWEQYF. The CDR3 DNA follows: TGTGCCAGCAGCCACGGGGTCGACAGGGGATTTTGGGAGCAGTACTTC. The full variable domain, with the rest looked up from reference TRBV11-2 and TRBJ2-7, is EAGVAQSPRYKIIEKRQSVAFWCNPISGHATLYWYQQILGQGPKLLIQFQNNGVVDDSQLPKDRFSAERLKGVDSTLKIQPAKLEDSAVYLCASSHGVDRGFWEQYFGPGTRLTVT.

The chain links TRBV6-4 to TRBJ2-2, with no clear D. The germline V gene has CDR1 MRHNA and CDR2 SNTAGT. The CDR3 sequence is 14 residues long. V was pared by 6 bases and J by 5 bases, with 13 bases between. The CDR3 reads CASSQGIYTGELFF. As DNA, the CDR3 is TGTGCCAGCAGCCAAGGGATCTATACCGGGGAGCTGTTTTTT.

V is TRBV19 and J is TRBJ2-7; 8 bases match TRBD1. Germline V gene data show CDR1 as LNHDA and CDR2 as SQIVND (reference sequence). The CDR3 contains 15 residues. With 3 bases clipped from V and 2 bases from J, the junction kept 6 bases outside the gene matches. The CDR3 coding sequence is TGTGCCAGTAGTATCGGCAGGGGGCTGACCTACGAGCAGTACTTC. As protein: CASSIGRGLTYEQYF.

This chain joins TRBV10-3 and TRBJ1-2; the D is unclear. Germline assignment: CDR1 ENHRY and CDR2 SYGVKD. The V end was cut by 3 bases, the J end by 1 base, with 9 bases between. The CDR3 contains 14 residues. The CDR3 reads CAISDGGNNYGYTF. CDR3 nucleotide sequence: TGTGCCATCAGTGACGGAGGTAATAACTATGGCTACACCTTC.

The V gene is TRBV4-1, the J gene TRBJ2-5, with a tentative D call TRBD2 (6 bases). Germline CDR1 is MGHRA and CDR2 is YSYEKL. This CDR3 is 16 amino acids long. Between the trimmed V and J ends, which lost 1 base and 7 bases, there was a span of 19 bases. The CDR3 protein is CASSQGRRTLEGTQYF. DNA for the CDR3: TGCGCCAGCAGCCAAGGTAGACGGACCTTGGAGGGGACCCAGTACTTC.

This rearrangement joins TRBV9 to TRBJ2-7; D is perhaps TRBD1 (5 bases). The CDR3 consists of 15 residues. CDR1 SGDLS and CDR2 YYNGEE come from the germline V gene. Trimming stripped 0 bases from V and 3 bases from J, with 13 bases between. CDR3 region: CASSVGSGPDYEQYF. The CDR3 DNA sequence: TGTGCCAGCAGCGTAGGTTCAGGGCCTGACTACGAGCAGTACTTC.

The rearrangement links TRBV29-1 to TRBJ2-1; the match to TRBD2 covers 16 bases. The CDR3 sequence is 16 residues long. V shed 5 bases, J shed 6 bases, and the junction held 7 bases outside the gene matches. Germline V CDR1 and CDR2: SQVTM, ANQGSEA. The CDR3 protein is CSVMGTSGRAGNEQFF. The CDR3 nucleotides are TGCAGCGTTATGGGGACTAGCGGGAGGGCCGGCAATGAGCAGTTCTTC.

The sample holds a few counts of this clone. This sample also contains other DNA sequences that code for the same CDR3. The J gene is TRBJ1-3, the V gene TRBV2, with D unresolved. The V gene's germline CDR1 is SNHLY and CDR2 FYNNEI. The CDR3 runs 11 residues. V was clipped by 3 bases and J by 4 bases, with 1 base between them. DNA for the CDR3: TGTGCCAGCAGTGACGGAAACACCATATATTTT. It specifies CASSDGNTIYF.

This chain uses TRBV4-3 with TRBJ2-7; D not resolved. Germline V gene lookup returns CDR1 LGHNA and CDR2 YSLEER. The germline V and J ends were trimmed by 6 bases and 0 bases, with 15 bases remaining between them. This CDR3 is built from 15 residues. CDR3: CASSLVWSSSYEQYF. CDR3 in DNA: TGCGCCAGCAGTCTGGTCTGGTCTAGCTCCTACGAGCAGTACTTC.

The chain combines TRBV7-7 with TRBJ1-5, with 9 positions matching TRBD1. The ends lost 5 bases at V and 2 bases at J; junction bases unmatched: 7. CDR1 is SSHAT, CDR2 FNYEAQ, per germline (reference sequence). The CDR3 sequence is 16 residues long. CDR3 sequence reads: CASSNYRGQRNQPQHF. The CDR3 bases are TGTGCCAGCAGCAATTACAGGGGGCAGCGCAATCAGCCCCAGCATTTT.

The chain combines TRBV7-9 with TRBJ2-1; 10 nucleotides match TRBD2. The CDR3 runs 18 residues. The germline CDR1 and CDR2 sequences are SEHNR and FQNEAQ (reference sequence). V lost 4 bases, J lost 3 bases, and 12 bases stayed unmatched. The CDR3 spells CASSSLPLAGVIYNEQFF. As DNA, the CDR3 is TGTGCCAGCAGCTCCCTCCCTCTAGCGGGAGTAATCTACAATGAGCAGTTCTTC.

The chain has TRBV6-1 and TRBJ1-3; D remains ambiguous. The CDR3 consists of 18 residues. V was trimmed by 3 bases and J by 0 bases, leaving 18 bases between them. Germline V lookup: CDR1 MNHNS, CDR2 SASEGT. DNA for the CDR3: TGTGCCAGCAGTGATTCGAGTGGCACAATCATCTCTGGAAACACCATATATTTT. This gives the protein CASSDSSGTIISGNTIYF.

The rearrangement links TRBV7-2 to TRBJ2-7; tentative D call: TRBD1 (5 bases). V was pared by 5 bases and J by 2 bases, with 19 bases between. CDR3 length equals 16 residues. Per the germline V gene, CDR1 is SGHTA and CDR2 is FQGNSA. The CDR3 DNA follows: TGTGCCAGCAGCCTCGCCGCAGGGTATATCACCTACGAGCAGTACTTC. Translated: CASSLAAGYITYEQYF.

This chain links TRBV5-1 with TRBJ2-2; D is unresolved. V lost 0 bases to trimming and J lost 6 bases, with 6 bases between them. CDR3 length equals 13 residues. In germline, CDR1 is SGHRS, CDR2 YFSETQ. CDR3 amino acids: CASSLVSPGELFF. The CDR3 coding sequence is TGCGCCAGCAGCTTGGTCTCTCCCGGGGAGCTGTTTTTT. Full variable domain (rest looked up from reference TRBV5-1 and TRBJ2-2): KAGVTQTPRYLIKTRGQQVTLSCSPISGHRSVSWYQQTPGQGLQFLFEYFSETQRNKGNFPGRFSGRQFSNSRSEMNVSTLELGDSALYLCASSLVSPGELFFGEGSRLTVL.

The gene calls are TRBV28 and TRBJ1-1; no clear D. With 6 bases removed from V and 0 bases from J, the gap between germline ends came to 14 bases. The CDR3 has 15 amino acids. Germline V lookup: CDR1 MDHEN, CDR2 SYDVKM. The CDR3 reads CASSGAWEVNTEAFF. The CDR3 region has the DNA TGTGCCAGCAGCGGCGCATGGGAGGTGAACACTGAAGCTTTCTTT.